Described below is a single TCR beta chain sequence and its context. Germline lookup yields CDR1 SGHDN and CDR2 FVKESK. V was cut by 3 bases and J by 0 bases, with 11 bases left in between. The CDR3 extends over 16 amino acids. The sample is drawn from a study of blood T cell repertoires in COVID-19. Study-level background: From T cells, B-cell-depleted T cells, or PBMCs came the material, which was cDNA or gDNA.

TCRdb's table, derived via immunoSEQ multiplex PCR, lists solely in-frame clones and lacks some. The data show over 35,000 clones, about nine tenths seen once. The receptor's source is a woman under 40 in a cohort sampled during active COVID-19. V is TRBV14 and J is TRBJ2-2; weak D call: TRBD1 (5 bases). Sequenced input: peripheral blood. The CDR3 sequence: CASSQTVTANTGELFF. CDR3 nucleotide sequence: TGTGCCAGCAGCCAGACTGTGACAGCGAACACCGGGGAGCTGTTTTTT.